By its share, the clone carrying this T cell receptor (beta chain) is medium-sized. The antigen remains undetermined. The CDR3 end is not reached by the read, which stops 3 residues before it; the germline J gene fills it in. These data come from a study of T cell clonality in common variable immunodeficiency. CVID subjects were about 14 female and under 35 male, aged roughly 9 to 64. Some clones are missing from TCRdb's copy, which holds only in-frame ones; the method was immunoSEQ multiplex PCR. Altogether 30,000 to 40,000 clones were found in the sample, and no singletons occur. Whole-study results and caveats: Common variable immunodeficiency TCR beta sequences reportedly had fewer deletions and N-nucleotide insertions.

Germline lookup yields CDR1 SNHLY and CDR2 FYNNEI. The CDR3 covers 13 residues. V was trimmed by 9 bases and J by 1 base, leaving 12 bases between them. This chain links TRBV2 with TRBJ1-1; possibly TRBD1 for D (6 bases). Sequences were obtained from peripheral blood mononuclear cells. The TCR was taken from a human donor with common variable immunodeficiency. The CDR3 sequence: CASSGEKNTEAFF. The DNA read from the CDR3 is TGTGCCAGTTCAGGGGAGAAGAACACTGAA. The whole variable domain, remainder taken from reference TRBV2 and TRBJ1-1, is EPEVTQTPSHQVTQMGQEVILRCVPISNHLYFYWYRQILGQKVEFLVSFYNNEISEKSEIFDDQFSVERPDGSNFTLKIRSTKLEDSAMYFCASSGEKNTEAFFGQGTRLTVV.